The 31 T cell receptor beta chains below all came from one sample that was sequenced in a study of cytomegalovirus exposure and HLA in healthy donors. The PCR ran on 60 Vbeta and 13 Jbeta primers. The table came from immunoSEQ multiplex PCR; TCRdb's copy has only in-frame clones and leaves some out. This table holds more than 95,000 clones, around 70% found once. Sample: PBMCs. These receptors originate from a man younger than 45 in good health and CMV-seronegative.

The chain links TRBV2 to TRBJ1-4; 10 bases agree with TRBD1. The CDR3 is 15 amino acids. The ends lost 3 bases at V and 7 bases at J; junction bases unmatched: 5. CDR1 is SNHLY, CDR2 FYNNEI, per germline. CDR3 sequence reads: CASSELGTGVEKLFF. In nucleotides, the CDR3 is TGTGCCAGCAGTGAGTTGGGGACAGGGGTTGAAAAACTGTTTTTT.

The CDR3 protein is CASLGPRGEQYF. CDR3 coding DNA: TGTGCCAGCTTGGGTCCAAGGGGCGAGCAGTACTTC. The chain recombines TRBV28 with TRBJ2-7, with D possibly matching TRBD1 (5 bases). V dropped 8 bases and J dropped 6 bases, with 14 bases sitting between them. CDR3 length: 12 amino acids. CDR1 MDHEN and CDR2 SYDVKM come from the germline V gene. Based on the CDR3 plus reference TRBV28 and TRBJ2-7, the full variable domain is DVKVTQSSRYLVKRTGEKVFLECVQDMDHENMFWYRQDPGLGLRLIYFSYDVKMKEKGDIPEGYSVSREKKERFSLILESASTNQTSMYLCASLGPRGEQYFGPGTRLTVT.

The chain employs TRBV2 and TRBJ2-3; D is possibly TRBD1 (6 bases). The germline V gene encodes CDR1 SNHLY and CDR2 FYNNEI. The CDR3 is 12 residues long. The V gene lost 9 bases and the J gene lost 2 bases, with 9 bases spanning the gap. The CDR3 sequence is CASNRDTDTQYF. The DNA of the CDR3 is TGTGCCAGTAACAGGGACACAGATACGCAGTATTTT.

The chain combines TRBV15 with TRBJ1-5, with no clear D. The CDR3 is 15 amino acids. Germline values: CDR1 LNHNV, CDR2 YYDKDF (reference sequence). V lost 3 bases to trimming and J lost 9 bases, with 18 bases between them. The CDR3 here is CATSSKRLESPPQHF. CDR3 nucleotides: TGTGCCACCAGCAGCAAAAGACTGGAATCACCGCCCCAGCATTTT.

The chain joins TRBV11-1 to TRBJ2-7; D may be TRBD1 (6 bases). Germline V lookup: CDR1 SGHAT, CDR2 FQDESV (reference sequence). The CDR3 extends over 12 amino acids. Deletions cut 3 bases from V and 5 bases from J, with 8 bases between. Here the CDR3 DNA reads TGTGCCAGCAGCTTGGACAGAGACGAGCAGTACTTC. Its protein product is CASSLDRDEQYF.

This chain connects TRBV5-4 to TRBJ1-2; TRBD1 aligns across 11 bases. This CDR3 comprises 14 residues. V lost 3 bases, J lost 6 bases, and 4 bases stayed unmatched. The germline V gene encodes CDR1 SGHNT and CDR2 YYREEE (reference sequence). CDR3 residues: CASSSAGQGDGYTF. Written as DNA, the CDR3 is TGTGCCAGCAGCTCTGCGGGACAGGGGGATGGCTACACCTTC. Variable domain in full (rest from reference TRBV5-4 and TRBJ1-2): ETGVTQSPTHLIKTRGQQVTLRCSSQSGHNTVSWYQQALGQGPQFIFQYYREEENGRGNFPPRFSGLQFPNYSSELNVNALELDDSALYLCASSSAGQGDGYTFGSGTRLTVV.

The chain joins TRBV5-1 to TRBJ2-2, with 9 bases aligning to TRBD1. This CDR3 has 16 amino acids. Germline CDR1 is SGHRS and CDR2 is YFSETQ. Unmatched junction bases numbered 9, after V lost 4 bases and J lost 5 bases. The CDR3 sequence is CASSAQPGQGTGELFF. CDR3 DNA: TGCGCCAGCAGCGCGCAACCGGGACAGGGTACCGGGGAGCTGTTTTTT.

This chain joins TRBV7-9 and TRBJ2-1; tentative D call: TRBD1 (6 bases). This CDR3 contains 14 residues. The V end lost 7 bases, the J end lost 6 bases, and 16 bases lay between the germline ends. In germline, CDR1 is SEHNR, CDR2 FQNEAQ (reference sequence). Here the CDR3 DNA reads TGTGCCAGCACCCGGGACACCGGCTTCAATGAGCAGTTCTTC. It specifies CASTRDTGFNEQFF.

The chain recombines TRBV5-1 with TRBJ2-1, with TRBD2 as a possible D gene (7 bases). With 0 bases removed from V and 8 bases from J, the gap between germline ends came to 12 bases. The CDR3 covers 14 residues. Per germline, CDR1 SGHRS and CDR2 YFSETQ. CDR3 nucleotide sequence: TGCGCCAGCAGCTTGGAGGGGGAGGGGGATGAGCAGTTCTTC. This codes for CASSLEGEGDEQFF.

A few counts support this clone. This chain joins TRBV7-2 and TRBJ2-4; a possible D gene is TRBD1 (6 bases). The CDR3 has 14 residues. V was cut by 4 bases and J by 1 base, with 8 bases left in between. Germline V CDR1 and CDR2: SGHTA, FQGNSA. Here the CDR3 reads CASSSGAAKNIQYF. The CDR3 nucleotides are TGTGCCAGCAGCTCAGGGGCGGCCAAAAACATTCAGTACTTC.

This clone was seen a few times. The chain joins TRBV6-5 to TRBJ1-2; perhaps TRBD1 as D (6 bases). The CDR3 runs 13 residues. Trimming cost V 7 bases and J 8 bases, with 17 bases left between them. Germline V gene lookup returns CDR1 MNHEY and CDR2 SVGAGI. CDR3 DNA: TGTGCCAGCACCCAACGAGGGGACAACGGCTACACCTTC. It encodes CASTQRGDNGYTF.

The J gene is TRBJ1-2, the V gene TRBV10-3, with TRBD1 identical over 9 bases. This CDR3 comprises 15 residues. Germline CDR1 is ENHRY and CDR2 is SYGVKD. The ends lost 6 bases at V and 2 bases at J; junction bases unmatched: 7. The CDR3 coding sequence is TGTGCCATCAGCGGCCCGGGACAGGGAAACTATGGCTACACCTTC. Residues: CAISGPGQGNYGYTF.

The chain uses TRBV15 and TRBJ2-7, with 8 bases aligning to TRBD2. Germline CDR1 is LNHNV and CDR2 is YYDKDF (reference sequence). The trim removed 5 bases at V and 6 bases at J, leaving 3 bases unmatched. This CDR3 contains 12 residues. In DNA, the CDR3 is TGTGCCACCAGCGCCACTAGCGGCGAGCAGTACTTC. It specifies CATSATSGEQYF.

This clone has just a few counts. The J gene is TRBJ2-4, the V gene TRBV28; the match to TRBD1 covers 7 bases. This CDR3 comprises 13 residues. V dropped 5 bases and J dropped 6; count of bases not matched to a gene: 4. Germline V gene data show CDR1 as MDHEN and CDR2 as SYDVKM. The DNA of the CDR3 is TGTGCCAGCAGTGACAGGGACCGAAACATTCAGTACTTC. Translated, it gives CASSDRDRNIQYF.

V gene TRBV5-1 combines with J gene TRBJ2-1, with a tentative D call TRBD2 (5 bases). The CDR3 has 15 residues. From germline, CDR1 is SGHRS and CDR2 YFSETQ. Trimming removed 0 bases from V and 5 bases from J, with 12 bases in between. The CDR3 DNA sequence: TGCGCCAGCAGCTTGGGGACCTGGCGGGACAATGAGCAGTTCTTC. It is translated as CASSLGTWRDNEQFF. The variable domain in full, with the rest retrieved from reference TRBV5-1 and TRBJ2-1, is KAGVTQTPRYLIKTRGQQVTLSCSPISGHRSVSWYQQTPGQGLQFLFEYFSETQRNKGNFPGRFSGRQFSNSRSEMNVSTLELGDSALYLCASSLGTWRDNEQFFGPGTRLTVL.

This clone showed up just once. This chain joins TRBV7-3 and TRBJ2-1; 8 positions match TRBD2. This CDR3 is built from 16 residues. Germline assignment: CDR1 SGHTA and CDR2 FQGTGA. Trimming took 2 bases from V and 2 from J; bases not matched to a gene: 5. The CDR3: CASSLWAGGTYNEQFF. The CDR3 nucleotides are TGTGCCAGCAGCTTATGGGCGGGAGGAACCTACAATGAGCAGTTCTTC.

This clone appeared a few times. This CDR3 is CASTSGRPNTGELFF. Written as DNA, the CDR3 is TGTGCCAGTACTAGCGGGAGGCCGAACACCGGGGAGCTGTTTTTT. This chain connects TRBV2 to TRBJ2-2; 12 nucleotides align to TRBD2. V was clipped by 9 bases and J by 0 bases; unmatched bases: 2. The germline gives CDR1 SNHLY, CDR2 FYNNEI. The CDR3 runs to 15 residues.

The rearrangement uses TRBV5-1 and TRBJ2-7; D is undetermined. This CDR3 is built from 16 residues. Germline V lookup: CDR1 SGHRS, CDR2 YFSETQ. The V end was cut by 0 bases, the J end by 2 bases, with 15 bases between. CDR3: CASSLASVIPPYEQYF. The DNA of the CDR3 is TGCGCCAGCAGCTTGGCCAGCGTTATCCCCCCCTACGAGCAGTACTTC.

Points on this clone: The same CDR3 also results from other DNA sequences found in this sample. The rearrangement joins TRBV11-2 to TRBJ1-1; TRBD1 is a possible D gene (5 bases). The CDR3 is 14 amino acids. The germline V gene has CDR1 SGHAT and CDR2 FQNNGV. The ends were cut back, 0 bases at V and 5 bases at J, with 10 bases in the middle. As DNA, the CDR3 is TGTGCCAGCAGCTTAGAAAGGGGAGGTACTGAAGCTTTCTTT. Protein sequence: CASSLERGGTEAFF.

The chain uses TRBV11-1 and TRBJ1-1; TRBD1 matches at 10 bases. J lost 6 bases, V lost 6 bases, and 7 bases had no gene match. Germline V lookup: CDR1 SGHAT, CDR2 FQDESV (reference sequence). This CDR3 contains 14 residues. CDR3 sequence: CASSNRDRGPEAFF. Written as DNA, the CDR3 is TGTGCCAGCAGTAACCGGGACAGGGGTCCTGAAGCTTTCTTT.

V usage is TRBV19 and J usage is TRBJ1-5; 7 bases map to TRBD1. This CDR3 comprises 17 residues. V lost 5 bases and J lost 6; bases outside the gene matches: 16. Germline lookup yields CDR1 LNHDA and CDR2 SQIVND (reference sequence). In DNA, the CDR3 is TGTGCCAGTAGTCCCTCATATGGACAGGTGAAGCGTCAGCCCCAGCATTTT. Residues: CASSPSYGQVKRQPQHF. The full variable domain, rest sourced from reference TRBV19 and TRBJ1-5, is DGGITQSPKYLFRKEGQNVTLSCEQNLNHDAMYWYRQDPGQGLRLIYYSQIVNDFQKGDIAEGYSVSREKKESFPLTVTSAQKNPTAFYLCASSPSYGQVKRQPQHFGDGTRLSIL.

This sequence joins TRBV7-2 and TRBJ2-1; D is possibly TRBD2 (6 bases). Germline CDR1 is SGHTA and CDR2 is FQGNSA. Trimming stripped 5 bases from V and 12 bases from J, with 17 bases between. This CDR3 comprises 13 residues. The CDR3 protein is CASSPAGTVRQFF. The DNA of the CDR3 is TGTGCCAGCAGCCCAGCAGGGACTGTTCGGCAGTTCTTC.

The J gene is TRBJ2-2, the V gene TRBV9, with D perhaps TRBD2 (5 bases). The CDR3 is made up of 16 amino acids. CDR1 is SGDLS, CDR2 YYNGEE, per germline. Trimming stripped 1 base from V and 0 bases from J, with 10 bases between. CDR3 nucleotide sequence: TGTGCCAGCAGCGTACGGGGAGACGCGAACACCGGGGAGCTGTTTTTT. It specifies CASSVRGDANTGELFF.

The genes are TRBV19 and TRBJ2-5, with D hard to call. Germline CDR1 is LNHDA and CDR2 is SQIVND (reference sequence). There are 13 residues in the CDR3. V lost 8 bases and J lost 4, with 14 bases in between. The CDR3 reads CASSPVAAETQYF. CDR3 DNA: TGTGCCAGTTCCCCCGTCGCGGCAGAGACCCAGTACTTC.

A single count supports this clone. This chain connects TRBV7-2 to TRBJ2-1, with a possible D match to TRBD2 (6 bases). CDR1 SGHTA and CDR2 FQGNSA come from the germline V gene. Trimming took off 3 bases at V and 8 bases at J, with 8 bases between the two ends. The CDR3 extends over 12 amino acids. CDR3 loop: CASSFGGDEQFF. The CDR3 DNA is TGTGCCAGCAGCTTCGGAGGGGATGAGCAGTTCTTC.

DNA for the CDR3: TGTGCCAGCAGGAAAGAGGAGGTTTTGCCAGAGCAGTTCTTC. It encodes CASRKEEVLPEQFF. This chain uses TRBV11-1 with TRBJ2-1; TRBD2 is a possible D gene (5 bases). Germline CDR1 is SGHAT and CDR2 is FQDESV (reference sequence). V lost 6 bases and J 10 bases, leaving 19 bases between the germline ends. This CDR3 spans 14 amino acids.

The chain links TRBV6-5 to TRBJ2-7, with unresolved D. Trimming pared 0 bases from V and 6 bases from J, leaving 6 bases between. Germline V gives CDR1 MNHEY, CDR2 SVGAGI. The CDR3 length is 12 residues. The CDR3: CASSYSTGEQYF. CDR3 in DNA: TGTGCCAGCAGTTACTCGACGGGCGAGCAGTACTTC.

This sequence joins TRBV7-9 and TRBJ1-1; 7 bases agree with TRBD1. V was clipped by 3 bases and J by 4 bases; unmatched bases: 5. This CDR3 spans 14 amino acids. The germline V gene encodes CDR1 SEHNR and CDR2 FQNEAQ (reference sequence). Here the CDR3 DNA reads TGTGCCAGCAGCTTTACAGGGGAGGCCACTGAAGCTTTCTTT. Its protein product is CASSFTGEATEAFF. Supplemented by reference TRBV7-9 and TRBJ1-1, the full variable domain reads DTGVSQNPRHKITKRGQNVTFRCDPISEHNRLYWYRQTLGQGPEFLTYFQNEAQLEKSRLLSDRFSAERPKGSFSTLEIQRTEQGDSAMYLCASSFTGEATEAFFGQGTRLTVV.

The chain links TRBV11-2 to TRBJ1-5, with 9 bases lining up with TRBD1. Looked up from germline, CDR1 is SGHAT and CDR2 is FQNNGV. V was clipped by 5 bases and J by 6 bases; unmatched bases: 11. This CDR3 has 16 residues. This CDR3 reads CASSPEPGQGVQPQHF. CDR3 nucleotide sequence: TGTGCCAGCAGCCCAGAGCCGGGACAGGGTGTTCAGCCCCAGCATTTT.

The chain carries TRBV5-1 and TRBJ2-1; D gene uncertain. The CDR3 is 14 amino acids. From germline, CDR1 is SGHRS and CDR2 YFSETQ. The V and J ends lost 0 bases and 8 bases respectively, with 12 bases between them. The CDR3 region has the DNA TGCGCCAGCAGCTTGGGCCGTGGGCCATATGAGCAGTTCTTC. Its translation: CASSLGRGPYEQFF.

V gene TRBV11-3 combines with J gene TRBJ2-3; TRBD2 might be the D (5 bases). CDR1 SGHNT and CDR2 YENEEA come from the germline V gene. CDR3 size: 15 residues. Between the trimmed V and J ends, which lost 5 bases and 2 bases, there was a span of 14 bases. The CDR3 loop is CASSPTGEFTDTQYF. Written as DNA, the CDR3 is TGTGCCAGCAGCCCGACCGGGGAATTCACAGATACGCAGTATTTT.